Sequencing of this T cell receptor beta chain was carried out in a study of cytomegalovirus exposure and HLA in healthy donors. The CDR3 covers 16 residues. V lost 0 bases and J lost 2, with 11 bases in between. Per germline, CDR1 SGHDN and CDR2 FVKESK. With 60 Vbeta and 13 Jbeta primers, the PCR was carried out. Sequencing used immunoSEQ multiplex PCR; TCRdb keeps in-frame clones, though not all of them. The data contain roughly 150,000 clones, 50% to 75% of them singletons. The sample comprised PBMCs. The V and J genes are TRBV14 and TRBJ2-1, with a possible D match to TRBD2 (6 bases). This TCR derives from a young woman in good health and CMV-seropositive. The CDR3 loop reads CASSQERGGTYNEQFF. Written as DNA, the CDR3 is TGTGCCAGCAGCCAAGAGAGAGGAGGGACCTACAATGAGCAGTTCTTC. Together with reference TRBV14 and TRBJ2-1, the CDR3 gives the full variable domain: EAGVTQFPSHSVIEKGQTVTLRCDPISGHDNLYWYRRVMGKEIKFLLHFVKESKQDESGMPNNRFLAERTGGTYSTLKVQPAELEDSGVYFCASSQERGGTYNEQFFGPGTRLTVL.